Shown below are 20 T cell receptor beta chains from a single sample sequenced in a study of cytomegalovirus exposure and HLA in healthy donors. TCRdb's copy holds only in-frame clones and misses some; the assay was immunoSEQ multiplex PCR. The table lists 65,000 to 80,000 clones, less than 95% of them singletons. Sequences were obtained from PBMCs. These receptors were taken from a woman younger than 30 in good health and CMV-seropositive.

The rearrangement links TRBV6-1 to TRBJ2-2; tentative D call: TRBD1 (7 bases). Trimming took off 3 bases at V and 7 bases at J, with 9 bases between the two ends. The CDR3 spans 13 residues. In germline, CDR1 is MNHNS, CDR2 SASEGT. In DNA, the CDR3 is TGTGCCAGCAGTGACAGGGGGGTCGGGGAGCTGTTTTTT. Its translation: CASSDRGVGELFF.

This chain joins TRBV15 and TRBJ2-5; 10 bases align to TRBD2. V dropped 0 bases and J dropped 5; count of bases not matched to a gene: 6. This CDR3 is 16 amino acids long. The germline V gene encodes CDR1 LNHNV and CDR2 YYDKDF (reference sequence). CDR3 DNA sequence: TGTGCCACCAGCAGAGATCGAACTAGCGGGGCCGAGACCCAGTACTTC. It encodes CATSRDRTSGAETQYF.

The chain employs TRBV11-3 and TRBJ2-2; 8 nucleotides align to TRBD2. The CDR3 consists of 16 residues. Germline V gives CDR1 SGHNT, CDR2 YENEEA. The V gene end was trimmed by 2 bases and the J gene end by 5 bases; junction bases not matched to a gene: 7. In DNA, the CDR3 is TGTGCCAGCAGCTTACTCGGGACTAGGGGGACCGGGGAGCTGTTTTTT. This gives the protein CASSLLGTRGTGELFF.

The gene calls are TRBV19 and TRBJ1-5; TRBD1 is a possible D gene (6 bases). The CDR3 sequence is 17 residues long. Per germline, CDR1 LNHDA and CDR2 SQIVND (reference sequence). The V end was cut by 7 bases, the J end by 3 bases, with 22 bases between. The CDR3: CASNGREGDFLNQPQHF. The CDR3 DNA sequence: TGTGCCAGTAATGGCCGGGAGGGGGACTTCCTCAATCAGCCCCAGCATTTT.

The table lists this clone with a few counts. This chain joins TRBV18 and TRBJ2-2; 10 positions agree with TRBD2. V shed 3 bases and J 3 bases; nucleotides not matched to a gene: 4. From germline, CDR1 is KGHSH and CDR2 LQKENI. The CDR3 length is 16 residues. The CDR3 loop reads CASSPLAGGDTGELFF. The DNA of the CDR3 is TGTGCCAGCTCACCGTTAGCGGGGGGCGACACCGGGGAGCTGTTTTTT.

Points on this clone: The sample carries other DNA sequences with the same CDR3. V gene TRBV9 combines with J gene TRBJ2-1; 11 nucleotides match TRBD2. This CDR3 has 15 amino acids. With 2 bases clipped from V and 5 bases from J, the junction kept 3 bases outside the gene matches. CDR1 is SGDLS, CDR2 YYNGEE, per germline. CDR3 sequence reads: CASSVVAGGDNEQFF. The CDR3 DNA reads as TGTGCCAGCAGCGTCGTAGCGGGAGGGGACAATGAGCAGTTCTTC.

This clone has just one count. The gene calls are TRBV6-1 and TRBJ1-1, with 8 bases identical to TRBD1. Germline-derived CDR1 and CDR2 are MNHNS and SASEGT. The CDR3 runs to 14 residues. Trimming cost V 6 bases and J 5 bases; bases outside gene matches: 8. CDR3 nucleotides: TGTGCCAGCAGAACTACGGGACAGGCGACTGAAGCTTTCTTT. Translating gives CASRTTGQATEAFF.

The chain is built from TRBV5-8 and TRBJ2-7, with D maybe TRBD1 (6 bases). CDR3 length equals 16 residues. The V gene's germline CDR1 is SGHTS and CDR2 YDEGEE. V was pared by 6 bases and J by 3 bases, with 22 bases between. The CDR3 protein is CASNEGQGRFGYEQYF. In nucleotides, the CDR3 is TGTGCCAGCAACGAGGGCCAGGGGCGCTTTGGCTACGAGCAGTACTTC.

This clone turned up a few times. This chain links TRBV6-5 with TRBJ2-5; D is perhaps TRBD2 (5 bases). With 6 bases removed from V and 2 bases from J, the gap between germline ends came to 13 bases. This CDR3 spans 14 amino acids. In germline, CDR1 is MNHEY, CDR2 SVGAGI. The CDR3 protein is CASRPDYSQETQYF. CDR3 coding DNA: TGTGCCAGCAGACCTGACTATTCACAAGAGACCCAGTACTTC.

This clone has just one count. The rearrangement joins TRBV7-9 to TRBJ1-1, with 9 bases fitting TRBD1. The CDR3 has 16 residues. The junction had 14 bases not matched to a gene; V was cut back by 6 bases and J by 6 bases. Germline V gives CDR1 SEHNR, CDR2 FQNEAQ (reference sequence). The CDR3 sequence: CASSSGQGEVIAEAFF. The CDR3 nucleotides read TGTGCCAGCAGTTCGGGACAGGGAGAGGTCATCGCTGAAGCTTTCTTT.

As DNA, the CDR3 is TGTGCCAGCAGTCCAGGGGCGGGCAGACGTAATAGCAATCAGCCCCAGCATTTT. Residues: CASSPGAGRRNSNQPQHF. J is TRBJ1-5 and V is TRBV27; tentatively, D is TRBD1 (6 bases). Germline V gene lookup returns CDR1 MNHEY and CDR2 SMNVEV (reference sequence). V dropped 5 bases and J dropped 0 bases, with 20 bases sitting between them. This CDR3 has 18 residues.

CDR3 amino acids: CASTTGLSSGNTIYF. The CDR3 DNA sequence: TGTGCCAGCACTACAGGGCTGAGCTCTGGAAACACCATATATTTT. This chain joins TRBV28 and TRBJ1-3, with D perhaps matching TRBD1 (6 bases). Germline V gives CDR1 MDHEN, CDR2 SYDVKM. Deletions cut 7 bases from V and 0 bases from J, with 13 bases between. This CDR3 is built from 15 residues.

The rearrangement links TRBV18 to TRBJ1-2; TRBD1 agrees at 12 bases. This CDR3 spans 13 amino acids. V lost 6 bases to trimming and J lost 6 bases; unmatched junction nucleotides: 2. The germline gives CDR1 KGHSH, CDR2 LQKENI. The CDR3: CASSGTGGDGYTF. CDR3 nucleotides: TGTGCCAGCTCCGGGACAGGGGGCGATGGCTACACCTTC. Looking up the rest from reference TRBV18 and TRBJ1-2 gives the full variable domain: NAGVMQNPRHLVRRRGQEARLRCSPMKGHSHVYWYRQLPEEGLKFMVYLQKENIIDESGMPKERFSAEFPKEGPSILRIQQVVRGDSAAYFCASSGTGGDGYTFGSGTRLTVV.

This sequence joins TRBV6-4 and TRBJ1-6; weak D call: TRBD1 (6 bases). Trimming removed 4 bases at V and 11 bases at J, with 18 bases between. This CDR3 spans 15 amino acids. Germline CDR1 and CDR2: MRHNA and SNTAGT. CDR3 loop: CASSVGHGGRAPLHF. The CDR3 nucleotides are TGTGCCAGCAGTGTGGGACACGGCGGCAGGGCACCCCTCCACTTT.

The V gene is TRBV7-9, the J gene TRBJ1-2; 7 bases map to TRBD1. The CDR3 runs 15 residues. Germline CDR1 SEHNR, CDR2 FQNEAQ (reference sequence). Trimming cost V 6 bases and J 4 bases; bases outside gene matches: 11. The CDR3 sequence is CASRPWDSTIYGYTF. The CDR3 DNA follows: TGTGCCAGCAGACCTTGGGACAGTACCATCTATGGCTACACCTTC.

This clone appeared a single time. The V call is TRBV11-3, the J call TRBJ2-1; D is unresolved. This CDR3 comprises 14 residues. Germline loops: CDR1 SGHNT, CDR2 YENEEA. The germline V and J ends were trimmed by 2 bases and 3 bases, with 8 bases remaining between them. CDR3 sequence reads: CASSLTALYNEQFF. The DNA for the CDR3 is TGTGCCAGCAGCTTAACAGCTCTCTACAATGAGCAGTTCTTC.

This clone was detected only once. V and J are TRBV7-2 and TRBJ1-1, with 7 positions matching TRBD1. The CDR3 runs to 15 residues. Germline CDR1 SGHTA, CDR2 FQGNSA. The ends lost 5 bases at V and 0 bases at J; junction bases unmatched: 6. The CDR3 spells CASSSPDRVNTEAFF. The CDR3 DNA reads TGTGCCAGCAGCAGCCCCGACAGGGTGAACACTGAAGCTTTCTTT.

The chain joins TRBV28 to TRBJ2-7, with D possibly TRBD1 on 5 matching bases. Germline V gene lookup returns CDR1 MDHEN and CDR2 SYDVKM. Trimming cost V 4 bases and J 6 bases, with 16 bases left between them. CDR3 length: 14 amino acids. The chain's CDR3 is CASSSPSRGVEQYF. The DNA for the CDR3 is TGTGCCAGCAGTTCCCCTAGTAGGGGCGTCGAGCAGTACTTC. The whole variable domain, remainder taken from reference TRBV28 and TRBJ2-7, is DVKVTQSSRYLVKRTGEKVFLECVQDMDHENMFWYRQDPGLGLRLIYFSYDVKMKEKGDIPEGYSVSREKKERFSLILESASTNQTSMYLCASSSPSRGVEQYFGPGTRLTVT.

The chain uses TRBV9 and TRBJ2-7, with 7 positions matching TRBD1. The junction had 9 bases not matched to a gene; V was cut back by 4 bases and J by 5 bases. Germline CDR1 is SGDLS and CDR2 is YYNGEE. The CDR3 runs 14 residues. CDR3 sequence reads: CASSQLDRPNEQYF. CDR3 DNA: TGTGCCAGCAGCCAATTGGACAGGCCCAACGAGCAGTACTTC. The entire variable domain, with the rest obtained from reference TRBV9 and TRBJ2-7, is as follows: DSGVTQTPKHLITATGQRVTLRCSPRSGDLSVYWYQQSLDQGLQFLIQYYNGEERAKGNILERFSAQQFPDLHSELNLSSLELGDSALYFCASSQLDRPNEQYFGPGTRLTVT.

This clone was seen a single time. The chain uses TRBV25-1 and TRBJ1-2; D gene uncertain. V gave up 4 bases and J gave up 4 bases, with 10 bases separating them. The CDR3 is made up of 13 amino acids. Germline-derived CDR1 and CDR2 are MGHDK and SYGVNS. CDR3 sequence reads: CASSVSSSYGYTF. In nucleotides, the CDR3 is TGTGCCAGCAGTGTAAGCTCCTCCTATGGCTACACCTTC.